This T cell receptor (beta chain) was profiled in a study of blood T cells in healthy people across ages. The second PCR ran about 7 to 12 cycles with a sample-barcoded 5' primer and J-beta primers. TCRdb called the 5' RACE reads again in MiXCR, with one record for every CDR3 protein. There are approximately 800,000 distinct CDR3 sequences in the sample; around 25% occur only once, and about 3% lies in the top ten. Points on this clonotype: Germline and junction disagree at one end, which may indicate a read error.

This CDR3 region has 16 residues. Germline CDR1 reads LGHDT; CDR2 reads YNNKEL (reference sequence). These same records also appear under a second study, on T cells of mothers and their children.

The chain is built from TRBV3-1 and TRBJ2-5, with D perhaps matching TRBD2 (7 bases). The origin of this receptor is a boy younger than 18 in good health. Sequencing input: blood. CDR3 coding DNA: TGTGCCAGCAGCTTAAACGGGGGGCCTAATCAAGAGATCCAGTACTTC. The encoded protein is CASSLNGGPNQEIQYF.